This TCR beta chain was documented in a study of regulatory T cells in long-lasting Graves disease. Whole-study results and caveats: A greater number of public clonotypes (2,741) was shared by persistent patients than by new patients (around 1,000). Since the sample size was small, accuracy may have been reduced.

Assembly of TCR beta libraries relied on iRepertoire HTBI primers together with Arm-PCR of CDR3 regions. TCRdb independently ran MiXCR on the multiplex PCR reads; one entry per CDR3 protein. This sample has approximately 400,000 distinct CDR3 sequences, with around 21% found just once. This clonotype was picked up many times. Its specificity is not known. J was trimmed by 4 bases and V by 3 bases; bases with no gene match: 4. There are 14 residues in the CDR3. Germline V gene sequence: CDR1 MNHEY, CDR2 SMNVEV (reference sequence). Time point of the sample: persistent/refractory GD, antithyroid drugs over 5 years with positive TRAb. The authors made the TCR library using RNA they extracted from PBMCs. Peripheral blood, at 7.5 to 9 milliliters, went into EDTA tubes.

This clonotype originated in a female donor with Graves disease. This chain connects TRBV27 to TRBJ2-7; 9 nucleotides align to TRBD2. Sequencing used peripheral blood mononuclear cells (PBMCs), obtained when the disease was refractory, from a patient treated with antithyroid drugs. The CDR3 region is CASSFSGSGYEQYF. The CDR3 nucleotides read TGTGCCAGCAGTTTTAGCGGGAGTGGGTACGAGCAGTACTTC.